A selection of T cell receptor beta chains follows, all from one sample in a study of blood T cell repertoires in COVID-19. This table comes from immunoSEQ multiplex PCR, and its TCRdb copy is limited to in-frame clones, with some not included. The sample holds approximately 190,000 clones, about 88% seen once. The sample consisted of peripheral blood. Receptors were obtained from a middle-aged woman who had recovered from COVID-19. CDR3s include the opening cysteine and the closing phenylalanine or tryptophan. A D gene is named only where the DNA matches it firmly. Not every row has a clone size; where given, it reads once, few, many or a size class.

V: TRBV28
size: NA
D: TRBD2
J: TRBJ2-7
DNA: TGTGCCAGCAGCCGACCGGGACTAGTGAACTTC
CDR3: CASSRPGLVNF

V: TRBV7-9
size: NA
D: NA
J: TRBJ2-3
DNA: TGTGCCAGCAGCTCTGGACAGCTAACTAGCACAGATACGCAGTATTTT
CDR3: CASSSGQLTSTDTQYF

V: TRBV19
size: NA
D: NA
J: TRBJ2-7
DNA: TGTGCCAGTGCCGGATCCGGGACAGGCCTTGGGGGGAGGGAGTACGAGCAGTACTTC
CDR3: CASAGSGTGLGGREYEQYF

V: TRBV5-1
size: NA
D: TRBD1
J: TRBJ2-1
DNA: TGCGCCAGCAGCCCTCGGGACAGGGGCAATGAGCAGTTCTTC
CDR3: CASSPRDRGNEQFF

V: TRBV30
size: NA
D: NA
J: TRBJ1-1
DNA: TGTGCCTGGAGTGCGGGGGGAACAAACACTGAAGCTTTCTTT
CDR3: CAWSAGGTNTEAFF

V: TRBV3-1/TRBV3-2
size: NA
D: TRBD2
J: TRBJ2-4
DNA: TGTGCCAGCAGCCAACTGGGGGGGGATCAAGGCATTCAGTACTTC
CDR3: CASSQLGGDQGIQYF

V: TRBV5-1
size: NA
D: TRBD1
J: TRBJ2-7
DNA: TGCGCCAGCAGCTTTGGGACAGGGGTATCCGAGCAGTACTTC
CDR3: CASSFGTGVSEQYF

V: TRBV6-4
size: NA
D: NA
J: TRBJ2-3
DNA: TGTGCCAGCAGTGGACTCGGGATGGATACGCAGTATTTT
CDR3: CASSGLGMDTQYF

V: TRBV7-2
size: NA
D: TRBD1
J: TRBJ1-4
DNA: TGTGCCAGCAGCACCGGACAGGGTATACTTCTGGAAAAACTGTTTTTT
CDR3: CASSTGQGILLEKLFF

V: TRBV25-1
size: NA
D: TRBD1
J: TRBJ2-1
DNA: TGTGCCACCACGGACAGGGAAGGGTACAATGAGCAGTTCTTC
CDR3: CATTDREGYNEQFF

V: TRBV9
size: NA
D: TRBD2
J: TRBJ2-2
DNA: TGTGCCAGCAGCTCCCGGGGGGAGCCATCGAACACCGGGGAGCTGTTTTTT
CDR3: CASSSRGEPSNTGELFF

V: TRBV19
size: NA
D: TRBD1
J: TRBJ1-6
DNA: TGTGCCAGTTCACTGGGGGACAGGGATAATTCACCCCTCCACTTT
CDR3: CASSLGDRDNSPLHF

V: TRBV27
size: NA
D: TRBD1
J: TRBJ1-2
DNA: TGTGCCAGCAGTCCTCAAGGACAGGGGGCTGTTGATGGCTACACCTTC
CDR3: CASSPQGQGAVDGYTF

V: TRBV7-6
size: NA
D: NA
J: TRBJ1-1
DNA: TGTGCCAGCAGCTTAGATAGCATGAACACTGAAGCTTTCTTT
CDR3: CASSLDSMNTEAFF

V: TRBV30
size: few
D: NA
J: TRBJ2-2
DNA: TGTGCCTGGAGTCGACCGGGACTGGGACTTACCGGGGAGCTGTTTTTT
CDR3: CAWSRPGLGLTGELFF

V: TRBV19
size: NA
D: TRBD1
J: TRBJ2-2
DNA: TGTGCCAGTATGTCCGGGACAGGGGGTTTCGGGGAGCTGTTTTTT
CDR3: CASMSGTGGFGELFF

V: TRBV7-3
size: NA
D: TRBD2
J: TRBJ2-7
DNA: TGTGCCAGCAGCTTAATCCCCCTAGCGGGGGAGCAGTACTTC
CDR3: CASSLIPLAGEQYF

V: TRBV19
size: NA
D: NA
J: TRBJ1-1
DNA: TGTGCCAGTAGTCCCCGGCAGGGTCTCGCTGAAGCTTTCTTT
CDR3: CASSPRQGLAEAFF

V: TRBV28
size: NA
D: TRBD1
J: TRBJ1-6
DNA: TGTGCCAGCAGCTCTAAACCCAAAACATCAGGGGGCGGACGGTCACCCCTCCACTTT
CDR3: CASSSKPKTSGGGRSPLHF

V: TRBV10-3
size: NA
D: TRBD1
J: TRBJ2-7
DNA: TGTGCCATCAAACCGAAACCACAGGGGGGCGAGCAGTACTTC
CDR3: CAIKPKPQGGEQYF

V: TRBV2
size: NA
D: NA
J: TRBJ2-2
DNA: TGTGCCAGCAGTTTCCCACGGGGCACCGGGGAGCTGTTTTTT
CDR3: CASSFPRGTGELFF

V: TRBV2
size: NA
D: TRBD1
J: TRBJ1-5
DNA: TGTGCCAGCAGTGGGGGACAGGGGGCGAATCAGCCCCAGCATTTT
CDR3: CASSGGQGANQPQHF

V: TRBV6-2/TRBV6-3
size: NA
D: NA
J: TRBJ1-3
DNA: TGTGCCAGCAGTTACCTGGGGACACCTGGAAACACCATATATTTT
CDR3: CASSYLGTPGNTIYF

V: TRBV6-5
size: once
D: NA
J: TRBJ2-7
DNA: TGTGCCAGCAGAGAGCCTAATCGCGAGCAGTACTTC
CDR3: CASREPNREQYF

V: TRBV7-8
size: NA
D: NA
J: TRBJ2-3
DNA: TGTGCCAGCAGGTCTGCGGAAGGATATTCAGATACGCAGTATTTT
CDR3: CASRSAEGYSDTQYF

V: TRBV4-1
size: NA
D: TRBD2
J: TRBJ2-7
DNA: TGCGCCAGCAGCCAAGACCCTAGCGGGAGCTCCTACGAGCAGTACTTC
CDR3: CASSQDPSGSSYEQYF

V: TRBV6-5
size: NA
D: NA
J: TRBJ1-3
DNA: TGTGCCAGCAGTCTAACAGGGACCGGAAACACCATATATTTT
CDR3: CASSLTGTGNTIYF

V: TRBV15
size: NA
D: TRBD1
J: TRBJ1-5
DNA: TGTGCCACCAGCAGGGACAGGGGCTCCGGTCAGCCCCAGCATTTT
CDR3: CATSRDRGSGQPQHF

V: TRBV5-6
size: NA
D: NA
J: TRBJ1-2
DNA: TGTGCCAGCAGCTTGGGGCAGGGTGTCTATGGCTACACCTTC
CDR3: CASSLGQGVYGYTF

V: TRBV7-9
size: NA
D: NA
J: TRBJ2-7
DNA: TGTGCCAGCAGCCAGGGGACGAGCGAGCAGTACTTC
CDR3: CASSQGTSEQYF

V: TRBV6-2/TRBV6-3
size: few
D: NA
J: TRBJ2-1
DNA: TGTGCCAGCAGTTATCGTCACAATGAGCAGTTCTTC
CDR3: CASSYRHNEQFF

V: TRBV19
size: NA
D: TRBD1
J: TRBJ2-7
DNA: TGTGCCAGTAGCCAGACAGGGGGCCAAAGCGAGCAGTACTTC
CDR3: CASSQTGGQSEQYF

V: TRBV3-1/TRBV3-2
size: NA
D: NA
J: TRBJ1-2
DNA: TGTGCCAGCAGCCTTAATAATGGCTACACCTTC
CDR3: CASSLNNGYTF

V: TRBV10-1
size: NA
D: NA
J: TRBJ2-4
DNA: TGCGCCAGCAGTGAGATGGGACTTGCAGGAGGGTCTGAGGAAAACATTCAGTACTTC
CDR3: CASSEMGLAGGSEENIQYF

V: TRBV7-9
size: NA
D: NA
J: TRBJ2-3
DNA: TGTGCCAGCAGCCAAACGGTTCGCGCTCGAAGGACTCAGGATACGCAGTATTTT
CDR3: CASSQTVRARRTQDTQYF

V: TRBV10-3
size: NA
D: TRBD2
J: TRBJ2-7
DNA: TGTGCCATCAGTGAAGCGGGAGCAAACGAGCAGTACTTC
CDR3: CAISEAGANEQYF

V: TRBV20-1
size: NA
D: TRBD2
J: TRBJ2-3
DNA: TGCAGTGCTAGTCGGGGGGGCTACACAGATACGCAGTATTTT
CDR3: CSASRGGYTDTQYF

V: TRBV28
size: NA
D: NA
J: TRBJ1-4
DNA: TGTGCCAGCAGTCCCCATAGGGGCTCCCTTGAAAAACTGTTTTTT
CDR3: CASSPHRGSLEKLFF

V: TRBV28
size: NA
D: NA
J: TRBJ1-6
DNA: TGTGCCAGCACCCCCGAAACTGGGCTTTATAATTCACCCCTCCACTTT
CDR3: CASTPETGLYNSPLHF

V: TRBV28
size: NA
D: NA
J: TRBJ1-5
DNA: TGTGCCAGCAGTTCCCCCCAGGGGTGGAATCAGCCCCAGCATTTT
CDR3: CASSSPQGWNQPQHF

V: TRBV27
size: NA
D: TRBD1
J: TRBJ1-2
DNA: TGTGCCAGCAGTTTAGGGACAGGCTATGGCTACACCTTC
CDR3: CASSLGTGYGYTF

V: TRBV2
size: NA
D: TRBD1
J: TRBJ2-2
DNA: TGTGCCAGCAGTGAACTTGGACAGGGGAACACCGGGGAGCTGTTTTTT
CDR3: CASSELGQGNTGELFF

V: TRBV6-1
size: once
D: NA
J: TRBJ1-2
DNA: TGTGCCAGCAGTGAAGCAGCGGACAGCGGCTTTCGGGGTGGCTACACCTTC
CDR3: CASSEAADSGFRGGYTF

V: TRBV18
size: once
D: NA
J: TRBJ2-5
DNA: TGTGCCAGCTCACCACCTTTAACAGGGAGAGTAGAGACCCAGTACTTC
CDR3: CASSPPLTGRVETQYF

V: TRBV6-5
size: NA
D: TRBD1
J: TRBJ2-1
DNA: TGTGCCAGCAGTATCGACAGGGGGCGCTTCAAGGTCTTC
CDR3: CASSIDRGRFKVF

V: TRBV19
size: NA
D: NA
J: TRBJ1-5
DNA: TGTGCCAGTAGTATAGAATACAGGTCCTATCAGCCCCAGCATTTT
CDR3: CASSIEYRSYQPQHF

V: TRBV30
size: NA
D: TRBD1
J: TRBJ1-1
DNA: TGTGCCTGCGGGGGTCCGGGACAGAAGATCGCCACTGAAGCTTTCTTT
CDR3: CACGGPGQKIATEAFF

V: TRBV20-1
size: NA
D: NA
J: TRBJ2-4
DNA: TGCAGTGCCGGTAACCAGGGGATTCAGTACTTC
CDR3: CSAGNQGIQYF

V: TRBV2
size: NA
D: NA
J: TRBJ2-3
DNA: TGTGCCAGCAAAGACAGGCAGACTAACACAGATACGCAGTATTTT
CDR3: CASKDRQTNTDTQYF

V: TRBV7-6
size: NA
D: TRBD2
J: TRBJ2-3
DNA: TGTGCCAGCAGCTCACTAGCGGGAGGGGGTACAGATACGCAGTATTTT
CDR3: CASSSLAGGGTDTQYF

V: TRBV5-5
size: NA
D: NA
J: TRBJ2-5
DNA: TGTGCCAGCAGCTTTACAGGAGAGACCCAGTACTTC
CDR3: CASSFTGETQYF

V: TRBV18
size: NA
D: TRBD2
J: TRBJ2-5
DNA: TGTGCCAGCTCACCCTCGTCTAGCGGTCTGACCGAGACCCAGTACTTC
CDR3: CASSPSSSGLTETQYF

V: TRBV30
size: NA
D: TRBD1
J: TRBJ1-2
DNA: TGTGCCTGCCCACCCCCCTCGGGACAGCTCGGTGGCTACACCTTC
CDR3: CACPPPSGQLGGYTF

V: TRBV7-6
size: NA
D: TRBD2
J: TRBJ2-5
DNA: TGTGCCAGCAGCTTACTTAGCGGGTCCCAAGAGACCCAGTACTTC
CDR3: CASSLLSGSQETQYF

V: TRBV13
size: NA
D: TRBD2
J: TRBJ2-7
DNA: TGTGCCAGCAGCTTAGTTGCGGCGGGAGACGAGCAGTACTTC
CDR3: CASSLVAAGDEQYF

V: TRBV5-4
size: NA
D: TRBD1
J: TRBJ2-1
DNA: TGTGCCAGCAGCTCAGAGGGGGGGACAGGGAACAATGAGCAGTTCTTC
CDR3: CASSSEGGTGNNEQFF

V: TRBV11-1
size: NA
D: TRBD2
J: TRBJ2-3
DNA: TGTGCCAGCAGCTTAAGGACTAGCGGACACACAGATACGCAGTATTTT
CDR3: CASSLRTSGHTDTQYF